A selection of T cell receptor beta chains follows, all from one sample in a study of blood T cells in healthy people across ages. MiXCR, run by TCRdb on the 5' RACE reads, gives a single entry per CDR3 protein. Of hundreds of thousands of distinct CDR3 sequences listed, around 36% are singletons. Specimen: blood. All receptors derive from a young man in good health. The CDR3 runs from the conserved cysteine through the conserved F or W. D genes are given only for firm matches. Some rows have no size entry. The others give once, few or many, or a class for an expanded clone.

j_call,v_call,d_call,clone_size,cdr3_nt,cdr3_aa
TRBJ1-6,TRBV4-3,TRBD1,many,TGCGCCAGCAGCCAAGACGACAGGGATTCACCCCTCCACTTT,CASSQDDRDSPLHF
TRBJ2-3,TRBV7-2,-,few,TGTGCCAGCAGCGGGCGGGTGGTCACAGATACGCAGTATTTT,CASSGRVVTDTQYF
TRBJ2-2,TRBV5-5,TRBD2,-,TGTGCCAGCAGCCCGGGGGGGGACGGAACGAACACCGGGGAGCTGTTTTTT,CASSPGGDGTNTGELFF
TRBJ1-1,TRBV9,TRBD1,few,TGTGCCAGCAGCGTAGAAGGGACAGGGCCCGGAGAAGCTTTCTTT,CASSVEGTGPGEAFF
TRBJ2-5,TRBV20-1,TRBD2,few,TGCAGTGCTAGAGCGGGGACTAGCGGAGACGAGACCCAGTACTTC,CSARAGTSGDETQYF
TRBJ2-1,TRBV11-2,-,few,TGTGCCAGCAGCTTACGGGGGCGGGGTGTAGATGAGCAGTTCTTC,CASSLRGRGVDEQFF
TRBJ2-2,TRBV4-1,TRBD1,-,TGCGCCAGCAGCCACCCTGGGACAGGGAACACCGGGGAGCTGTTTTTT,CASSHPGTGNTGELFF
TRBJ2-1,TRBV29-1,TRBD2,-,TGCAGCGTTGGAGATCCGTTTGGGGAGGGGATCTACAATGAGCAGTTCTTC,CSVGDPFGEGIYNEQFF
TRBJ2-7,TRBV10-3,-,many,TGTGCCATCAGTGAGTCGTTGGGGCGTTCACTCACCTACGAGCAGTACTTC,CAISESLGRSLTYEQYF
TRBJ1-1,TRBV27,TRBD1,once,TGTGCCAGCGGTCGGAGAGGGGGCGATACTGAAGCTTTCTTT,CASGRRGGDTEAFF
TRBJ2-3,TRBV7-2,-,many,TGCGCCAGCAGCGTAGCGGCGAGCACAGATACGCAGTATTTT,CASSVAASTDTQYF
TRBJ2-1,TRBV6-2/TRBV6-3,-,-,TGTGCCAGCAGTTGGACCCGCAATGAGCAGTTCTTC,CASSWTRNEQFF
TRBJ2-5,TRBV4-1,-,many,TGCGCCAGCAGCCAAGATGCGGGGAAACAAGAGACCCAGTACTTC,CASSQDAGKQETQYF
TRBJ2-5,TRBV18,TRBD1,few,TGTGCCAGCTCACCACAGACAGGGAACCAAGAGACCCAGTACTTC,CASSPQTGNQETQYF
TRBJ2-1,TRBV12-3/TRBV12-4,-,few,TGTGCCAGCAGTTTAGACGGGCAGGACAATGAGCAGTTCTTC,CASSLDGQDNEQFF
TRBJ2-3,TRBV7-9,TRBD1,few,TGTGCCAGCAGCTTTCGGGACAGGGGGCGCCGCACAGATACGCAGTATTTT,CASSFRDRGRRTDTQYF
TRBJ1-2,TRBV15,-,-,TGTGCCACCAGCAGAGATCCTACGGTAGCTAACTATGGCTACACCTTC,CATSRDPTVANYGYTF
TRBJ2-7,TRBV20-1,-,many,TGCAGTGCTAGAGATTGGCGGGAGCAGTACTTC,CSARDWREQYF
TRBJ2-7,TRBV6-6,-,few,TGTGCCAGCAGCCTGACAGTCGGGCCCTACGAGCAGTACTTC,CASSLTVGPYEQYF
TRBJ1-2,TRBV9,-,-,TGTGCCAGCAGCGTAACTCAGGTGTTCTTGGGCTACACCTTC,CASSVTQVFLGYTF
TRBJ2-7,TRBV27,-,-,TGTGCCAGCAGTTCGCCCCGGGGGAAGGGGTCCTACGAGCAGTACTTC,CASSSPRGKGSYEQYF
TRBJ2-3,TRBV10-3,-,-,TGTGCCGTCAGTGAGAAGAGGGGGGGCCGCGACACAGATACGCAGTATTTT,CAVSEKRGGRDTDTQYF
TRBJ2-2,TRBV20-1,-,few,TGCAGTGCTACGAACAGGCCCCCCTACACCGGGGAGCTGTTTTTT,CSATNRPPYTGELFF
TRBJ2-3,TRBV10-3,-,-,TGTGCCATCAATGAGTCTGGCAGCTTGGGGGGAGATACGCAGTATTTT,CAINESGSLGGDTQYF
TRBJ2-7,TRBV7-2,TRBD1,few,TGTGCCAGCAGCGGACGGACAGGGCGCGAGCAGTACTTC,CASSGRTGREQYF